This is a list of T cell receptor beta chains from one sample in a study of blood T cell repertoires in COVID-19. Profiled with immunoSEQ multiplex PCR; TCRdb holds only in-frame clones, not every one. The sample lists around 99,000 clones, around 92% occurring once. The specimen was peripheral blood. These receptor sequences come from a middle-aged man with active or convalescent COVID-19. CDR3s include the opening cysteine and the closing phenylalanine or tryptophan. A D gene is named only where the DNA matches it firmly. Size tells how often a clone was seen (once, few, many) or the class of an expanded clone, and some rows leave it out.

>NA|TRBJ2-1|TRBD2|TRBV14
TGTGCCAGCAGCCGTGTAGCGGGAGGGGCGGGAAGCGAGCAGTTCTTC
CASSRVAGGAGSEQFF
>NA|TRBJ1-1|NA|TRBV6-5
TGTGCCAGCAGCGAGCAGGGCAATTTGAACACTGAAGCTTTCTTT
CASSEQGNLNTEAFF
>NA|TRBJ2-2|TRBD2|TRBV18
TGTGCCAGCTCACCCTACGCTAGCGGGAGTACCGGGGAGCTGTTTTTT
CASSPYASGSTGELFF
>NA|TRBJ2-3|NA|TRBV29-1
TGCAGCGTTGCCCCTAGTATGGATACGCAGTATTTT
CSVAPSMDTQYF
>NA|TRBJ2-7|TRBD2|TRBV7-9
TGTGCCAGCAGCACACTAGCGGGAGGGCCGGGGGAGTACTTC
CASSTLAGGPGEYF
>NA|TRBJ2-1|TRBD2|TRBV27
TGTGCCAGCAGTTTACCGGGACTAGCGGGTTACAATGAGCAGTTCTTC
CASSLPGLAGYNEQFF
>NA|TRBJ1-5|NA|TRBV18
TGTGCCAGCTCACCGATGAGTTCACTTCAGCCCCAGCATTTT
CASSPMSSLQPQHF
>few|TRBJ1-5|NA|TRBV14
TGTGCCAGCAGCCCGACCGGGACACAGCCCCAGCATTTT
CASSPTGTQPQHF
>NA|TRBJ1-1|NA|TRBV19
TGTGCCAGTAGGGGCCCCAAGAAGAACACTGAAGCTTTCTTT
CASRGPKKNTEAFF
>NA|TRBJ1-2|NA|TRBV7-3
TGTGCCAGCAGCTTAACCGGGTATGGCTACACCTTC
CASSLTGYGYTF
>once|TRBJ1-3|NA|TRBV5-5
TGTGCCAGCAGCTATTTGAGAGGAAACACCATATATTTT
CASSYLRGNTIYF
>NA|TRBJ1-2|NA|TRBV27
TGTGCCAGCAGCTCCTATCGGGGGGGCAAGGGGAACTATGGCTACACCTTC
CASSSYRGGKGNYGYTF
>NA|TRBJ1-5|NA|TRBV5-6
TGTGCCAGCAGCAGCCGTCCCAATCAGCCCCAGCATTTT
CASSSRPNQPQHF
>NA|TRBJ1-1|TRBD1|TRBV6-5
TGTGCCAGCAGTTACAGACAGGGCCAAGCTTTCTTT
CASSYRQGQAFF
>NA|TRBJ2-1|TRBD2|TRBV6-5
TGTGCCAGCAGTCCAATGCTAGCGGGCTACAATGAGCAGTTCTTC
CASSPMLAGYNEQFF
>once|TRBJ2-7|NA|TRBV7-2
TGTGCCAGCAGCTTGCAGGTTGTCTACGAGCAGTACTTC
CASSLQVVYEQYF
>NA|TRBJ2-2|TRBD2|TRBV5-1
TGCGCCAGCAGCTTCAGACTAGCGGGAGGGAACACCGGGGAGCTGTTTTTT
CASSFRLAGGNTGELFF
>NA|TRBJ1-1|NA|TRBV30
TGTGCCTGGAGTATGCCGGGGGCTGAAGCTTTCTTT
CAWSMPGAEAFF
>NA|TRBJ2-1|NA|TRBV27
TGTGCCAGCAGTTTAACTAGCTTCAATGAGCAGTTCTTC
CASSLTSFNEQFF
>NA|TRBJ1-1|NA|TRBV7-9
TGTGCCAGCAGCCTGACAGGATTGAACACTGAAGCTTTCTTT
CASSLTGLNTEAFF
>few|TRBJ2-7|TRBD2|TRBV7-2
TGTGCCAGCACCCTTTTCGGGGCCCGGGGGGCCTACGAGCAGTACTTC
CASTLFGARGAYEQYF
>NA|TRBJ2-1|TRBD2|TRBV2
TGTGCCAGCATATTTAAGCGGGAGGTCCCTCAGGGGCAGTTCTTC
CASIFKREVPQGQFF
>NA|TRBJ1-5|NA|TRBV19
TGTGCCAGTAGTATCTTTGCAGGGGCCTATAGCAATCAGCCCCAGCATTTT
CASSIFAGAYSNQPQHF
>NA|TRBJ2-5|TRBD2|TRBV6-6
TGTGCCAGCAGTTTAAAGCGGGATGGGGAGACCCAGTACTTC
CASSLKRDGETQYF
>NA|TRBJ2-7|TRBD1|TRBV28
TGTGCCAGCACCTCGACAGGGGCCTACGAGCAGTACTTC
CASTSTGAYEQYF
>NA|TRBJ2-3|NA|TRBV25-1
TGTGCCAGCAGTGACCCCGCCAGGGCCACAGATACGCAGTATTTT
CASSDPARATDTQYF
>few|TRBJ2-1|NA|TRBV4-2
TGTGCCAGCAGCCAAGCCATATGGACTTACAATGAGCAGTTCTTC
CASSQAIWTYNEQFF
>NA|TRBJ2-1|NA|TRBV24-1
TGTGCCACCAGCGATGGGCCTCGGACAGCGAGCAATGAGCAGTTCTTC
CATSDGPRTASNEQFF
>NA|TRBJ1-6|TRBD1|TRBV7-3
TGTGCCAGCAGCGCAGGGACAGGGGGCTTTTCACCCCTCCACTTT
CASSAGTGGFSPLHF
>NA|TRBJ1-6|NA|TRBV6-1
TGTGCCAGCAGTGACGGGTTAAACTCCTATAATTCACCCCTCCACTTT
CASSDGLNSYNSPLHF
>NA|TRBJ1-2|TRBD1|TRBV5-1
TGCGCCAGCACCGACCCTTCTCTAGGGGGCGAGGGATATGGCTACACCTTC
CASTDPSLGGEGYGYTF
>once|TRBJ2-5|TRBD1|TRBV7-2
TGTGCCAGCAGCACGGACAGGGGGCTTGTCACCCAGTACTTC
CASSTDRGLVTQYF
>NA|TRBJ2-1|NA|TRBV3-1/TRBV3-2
TGTGCCAGCAGCCAAGACCAACTAGCAAGATCCTACAATGAGCAGTTCTTC
CASSQDQLARSYNEQFF
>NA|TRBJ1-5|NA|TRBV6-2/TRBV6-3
TGTGCCAGCAGTTACATCCAGGCCCAGCCCCAGCATTTT
CASSYIQAQPQHF
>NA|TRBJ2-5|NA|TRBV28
TGTGCCAGCAGTTCACGACAGTCACCGAACGGGGAGACCCAGTACTTC
CASSSRQSPNGETQYF
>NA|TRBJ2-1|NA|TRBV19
TGTGCCAGTAGTATAGCGGGAGCAGTGAATGAGCAGTTCTTC
CASSIAGAVNEQFF
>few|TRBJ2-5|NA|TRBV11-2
TGTGCCAGCAGCTCCGGCCAGGGCCGGGAGACCCAGTACTTC
CASSSGQGRETQYF
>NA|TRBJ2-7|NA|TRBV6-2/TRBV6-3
TGTGCCAGCAGTTACGAACAGGGCAAGTACTTC
CASSYEQGKYF
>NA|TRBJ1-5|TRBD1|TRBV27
TGTACCTTAGGGGGGACAGGCGGTCAGCCCCAGCATTTT
CTLGGTGGQPQHF
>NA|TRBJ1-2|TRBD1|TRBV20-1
TGCAGTGCTAGTGGGCAGGGGGCTAACTATGGCTACACCTTC
CSASGQGANYGYTF
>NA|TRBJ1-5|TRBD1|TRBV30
TGTGCCTGGAGTTCGGGACAGGGCGATCAGCCCCAGCATTTT
CAWSSGQGDQPQHF
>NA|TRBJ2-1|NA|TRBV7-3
TGTGCCAGCAGCCCTAGCTTACCGCCTTACAATGAGCAGTTCTTC
CASSPSLPPYNEQFF